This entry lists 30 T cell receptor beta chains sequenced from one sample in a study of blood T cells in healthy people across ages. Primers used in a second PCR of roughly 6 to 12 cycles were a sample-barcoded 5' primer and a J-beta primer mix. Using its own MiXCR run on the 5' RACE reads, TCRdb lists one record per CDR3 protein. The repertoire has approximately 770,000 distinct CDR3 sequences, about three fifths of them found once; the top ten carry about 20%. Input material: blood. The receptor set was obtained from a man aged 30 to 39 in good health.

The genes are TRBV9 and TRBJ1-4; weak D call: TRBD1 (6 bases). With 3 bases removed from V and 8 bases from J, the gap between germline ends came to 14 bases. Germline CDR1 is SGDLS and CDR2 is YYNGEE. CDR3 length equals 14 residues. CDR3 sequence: CASSETGVGEKLFF. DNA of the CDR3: TGTGCCAGCAGCGAGACAGGAGTCGGCGAAAAACTGTTTTTT. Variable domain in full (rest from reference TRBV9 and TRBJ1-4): DSGVTQTPKHLITATGQRVTLRCSPRSGDLSVYWYQQSLDQGLQFLIQYYNGEERAKGNILERFSAQQFPDLHSELNLSSLELGDSALYFCASSETGVGEKLFFGSGTQLSVL.

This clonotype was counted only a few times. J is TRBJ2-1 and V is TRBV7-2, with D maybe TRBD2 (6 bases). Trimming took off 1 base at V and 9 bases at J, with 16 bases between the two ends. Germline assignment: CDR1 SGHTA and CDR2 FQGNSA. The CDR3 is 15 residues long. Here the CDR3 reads CASSLVGGSGGEQFF. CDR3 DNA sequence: TGTGCCAGCAGCTTAGTTGGAGGGAGCGGCGGTGAGCAGTTCTTC.

Here the CDR3 reads CSARTGEVHGYTF. The CDR3 DNA reads as TGCAGTGCTAGGACAGGCGAGGTTCATGGCTACACCTTC. The chain links TRBV20-1 to TRBJ1-2; the D gene is possibly TRBD1 (6 bases). Trimming stripped 3 bases from V and 6 bases from J, with 14 bases between. Germline CDR1 reads DFQATT; CDR2 reads SNEGSKA (reference sequence). This CDR3 has 13 amino acids.

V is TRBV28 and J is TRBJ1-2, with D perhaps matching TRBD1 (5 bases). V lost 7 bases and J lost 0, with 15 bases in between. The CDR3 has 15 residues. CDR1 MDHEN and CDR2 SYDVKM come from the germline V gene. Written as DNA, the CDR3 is TGTGCCAGCAAACCGGGACTAAAAGCTAACTATGGCTACACCTTC. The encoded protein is CASKPGLKANYGYTF.

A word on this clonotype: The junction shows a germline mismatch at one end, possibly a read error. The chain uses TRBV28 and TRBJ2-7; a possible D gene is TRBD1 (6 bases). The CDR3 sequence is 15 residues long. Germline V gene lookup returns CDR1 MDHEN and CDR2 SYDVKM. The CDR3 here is CAGSLGGRRSNEQYF. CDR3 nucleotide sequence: TGTGCCGGCAGTTTAGGGGGTCGTCGGAGCAATGAGCAGTACTTC.

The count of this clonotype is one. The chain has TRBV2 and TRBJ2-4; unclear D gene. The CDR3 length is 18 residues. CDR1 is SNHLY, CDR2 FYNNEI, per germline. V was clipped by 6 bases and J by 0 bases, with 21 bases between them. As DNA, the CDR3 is TGTGCCAGCAGCCTTACTATGGGATCGACCGTAGCCAAAAACATTCAGTACTTC. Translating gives CASSLTMGSTVAKNIQYF.

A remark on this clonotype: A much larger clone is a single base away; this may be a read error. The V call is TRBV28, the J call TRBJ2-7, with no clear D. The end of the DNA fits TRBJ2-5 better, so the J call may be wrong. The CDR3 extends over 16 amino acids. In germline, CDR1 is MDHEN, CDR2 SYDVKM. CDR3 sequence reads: CVSSRPRGSSKETQYF. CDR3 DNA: TGTGTCAGCAGTCGCCCGCGAGGCAGTTCCAAAGAGACCCAGTACTTC.

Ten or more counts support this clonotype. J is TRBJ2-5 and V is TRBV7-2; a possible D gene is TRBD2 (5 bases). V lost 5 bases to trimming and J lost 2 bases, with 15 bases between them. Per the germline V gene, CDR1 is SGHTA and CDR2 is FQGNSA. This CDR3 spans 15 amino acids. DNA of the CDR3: TGTGCCAGCAGCCCAATGGTGGGCGGGCAAGAGACCCAGTACTTC. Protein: CASSPMVGGQETQYF.

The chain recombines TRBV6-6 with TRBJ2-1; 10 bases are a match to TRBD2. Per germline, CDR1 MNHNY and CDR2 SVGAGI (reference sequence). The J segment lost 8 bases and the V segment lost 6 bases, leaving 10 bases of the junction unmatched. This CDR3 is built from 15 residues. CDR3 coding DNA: TGTGCCAGCAGCTTACTAGCGGGGCATAGAGATGAGCAGTTCTTC. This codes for CASSLLAGHRDEQFF.

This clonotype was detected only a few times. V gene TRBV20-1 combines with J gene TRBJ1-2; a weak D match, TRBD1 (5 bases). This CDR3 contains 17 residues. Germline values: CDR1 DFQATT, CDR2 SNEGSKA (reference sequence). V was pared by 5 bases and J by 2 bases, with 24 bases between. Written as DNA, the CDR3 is TGCAGTGCTGGGGAGGGGACTGGGGAAGGTACGAACTATGGCTACACCTTC. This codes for CSAGEGTGEGTNYGYTF.

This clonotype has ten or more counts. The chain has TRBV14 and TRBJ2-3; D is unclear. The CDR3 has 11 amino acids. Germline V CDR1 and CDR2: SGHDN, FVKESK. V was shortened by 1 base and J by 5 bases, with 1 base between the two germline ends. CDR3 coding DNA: TGTGCCAGCAGCCAAGGAGATACGCAGTATTTT. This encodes CASSQGDTQYF. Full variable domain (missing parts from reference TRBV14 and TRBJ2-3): EAGVTQFPSHSVIEKGQTVTLRCDPISGHDNLYWYRRVMGKEIKFLLHFVKESKQDESGMPNNRFLAERTGGTYSTLKVQPAELEDSGVYFCASSQGDTQYFGPGTRLTVL.

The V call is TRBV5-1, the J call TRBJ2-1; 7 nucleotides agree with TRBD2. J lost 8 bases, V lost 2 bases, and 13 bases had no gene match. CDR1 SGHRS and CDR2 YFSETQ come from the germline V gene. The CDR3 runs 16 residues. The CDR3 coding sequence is TGCGCCAGCAGCTTTGGATACTTAGCGGGCTCGGATGAGCAGTTCTTC. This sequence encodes CASSFGYLAGSDEQFF.

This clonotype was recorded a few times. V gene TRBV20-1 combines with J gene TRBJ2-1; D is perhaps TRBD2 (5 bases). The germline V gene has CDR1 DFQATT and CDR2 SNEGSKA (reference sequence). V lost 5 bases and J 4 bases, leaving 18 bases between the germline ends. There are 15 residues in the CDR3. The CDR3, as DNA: TGCAGTGCTCCCGCTGGGAGAATGGGGTACAATGAGCAGTTCTTC. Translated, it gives CSAPAGRMGYNEQFF.

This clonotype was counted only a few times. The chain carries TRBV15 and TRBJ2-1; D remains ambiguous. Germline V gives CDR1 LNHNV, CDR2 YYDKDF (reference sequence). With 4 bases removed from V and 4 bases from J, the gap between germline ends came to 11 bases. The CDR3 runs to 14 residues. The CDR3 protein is CATSKLRTYNEQFF. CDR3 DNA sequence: TGTGCCACCAGCAAGCTTCGTACTTACAATGAGCAGTTCTTC.

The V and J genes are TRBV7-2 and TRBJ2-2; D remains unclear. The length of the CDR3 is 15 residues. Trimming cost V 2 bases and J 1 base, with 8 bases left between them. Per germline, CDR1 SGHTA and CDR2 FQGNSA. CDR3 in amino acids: CASSLHPGNTGELFF. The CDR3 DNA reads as TGTGCCAGCAGCTTACATCCAGGGAACACCGGGGAGCTGTTTTTT.

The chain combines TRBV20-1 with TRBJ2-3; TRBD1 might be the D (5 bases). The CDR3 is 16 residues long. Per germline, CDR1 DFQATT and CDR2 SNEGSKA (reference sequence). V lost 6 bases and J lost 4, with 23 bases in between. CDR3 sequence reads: CSAPKVGRDEADTQYF. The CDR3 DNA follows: TGCAGTGCCCCGAAGGTAGGCAGGGATGAAGCAGATACGCAGTATTTT.

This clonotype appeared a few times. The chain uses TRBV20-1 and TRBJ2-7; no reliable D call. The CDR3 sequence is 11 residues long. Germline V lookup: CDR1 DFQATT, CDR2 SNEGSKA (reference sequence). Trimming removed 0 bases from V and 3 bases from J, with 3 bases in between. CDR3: CSAREHYEQYF. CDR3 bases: TGCAGTGCTAGAGAACACTACGAGCAGTACTTC.

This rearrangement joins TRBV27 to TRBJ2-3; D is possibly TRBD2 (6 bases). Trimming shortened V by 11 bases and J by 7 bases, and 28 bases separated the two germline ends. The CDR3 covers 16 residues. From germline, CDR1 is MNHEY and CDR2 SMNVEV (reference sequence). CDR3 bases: TGTGCCTCAATTTCTTTGAAAGTAGAGGAGGGATATACGCAGTATTTT. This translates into CASISLKVEEGYTQYF.

CDR3: CASSLVSGAAGRTRYEQYF. DNA for the CDR3: TGTGCCAGCAGCTTAGTGTCTGGGGCAGCGGGACGCACCCGCTACGAGCAGTACTTC. The chain joins TRBV7-8 to TRBJ2-7, with 7 bases that match TRBD2. This CDR3 is 19 amino acids long. Germline trimming cut 1 base from V and 3 bases from J; bases unmatched to any gene: 18. Germline lookup yields CDR1 SGHVS and CDR2 FQNEAQ.

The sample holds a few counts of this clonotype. The CDR3 spells CASSQVGAETQYF. The CDR3 DNA reads as TGTGCCAGCAGCCAAGTGGGGGCTGAGACCCAGTACTTC. The chain uses TRBV3-1 and TRBJ2-5; possibly TRBD1 for D (6 bases). The CDR3 extends over 13 amino acids. Germline CDR1 reads LGHDT; CDR2 reads YNNKEL (reference sequence). V was trimmed by 1 base and J by 5 bases, leaving 8 bases between them.

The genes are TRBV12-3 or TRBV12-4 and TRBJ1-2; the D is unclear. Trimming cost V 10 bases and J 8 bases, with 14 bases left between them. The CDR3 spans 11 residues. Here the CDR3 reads CAILSGHGYTF. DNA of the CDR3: TGTGCCATCCTGTCTGGGCACGGCTACACCTTC.

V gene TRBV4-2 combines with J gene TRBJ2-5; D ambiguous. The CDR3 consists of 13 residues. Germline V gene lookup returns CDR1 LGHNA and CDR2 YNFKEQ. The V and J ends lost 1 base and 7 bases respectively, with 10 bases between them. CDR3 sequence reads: CASSQGGYGTQYF. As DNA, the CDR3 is TGTGCCAGCAGCCAAGGTGGTTATGGGACCCAGTACTTC.

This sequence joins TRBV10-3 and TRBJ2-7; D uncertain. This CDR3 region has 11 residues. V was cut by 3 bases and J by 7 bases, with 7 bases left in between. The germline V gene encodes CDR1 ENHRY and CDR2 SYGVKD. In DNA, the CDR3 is TGTGCCATCAGTGACCCGCGGGAGCAGTACTTC. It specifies CAISDPREQYF.

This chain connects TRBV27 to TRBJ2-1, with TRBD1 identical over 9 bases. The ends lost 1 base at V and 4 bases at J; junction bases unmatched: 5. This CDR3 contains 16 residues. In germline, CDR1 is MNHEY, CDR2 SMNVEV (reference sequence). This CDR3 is CASSLYTGGLYNEQFF. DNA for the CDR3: TGTGCCAGCAGTTTATATACAGGGGGCTTGTACAATGAGCAGTTCTTC.

CDR3: CASSPRVGPNIQYF. In nucleotides, the CDR3 is TGTGCCAGCAGCCCCCGGGTAGGGCCGAACATTCAGTACTTC. This chain joins TRBV7-9 and TRBJ2-4, with D hard to call. Germline CDR1 is SEHNR and CDR2 is FQNEAQ (reference sequence). This CDR3 is 14 amino acids long. Trimming took 5 bases from V and 7 from J, leaving 15 bases between them.

DNA for the CDR3: TGTGCCAGCAGCGGGTCGGACGGGGGGGAGACCCAGTACTTC. Its protein is CASSGSDGGETQYF. This chain links TRBV11-1 with TRBJ2-7; 7 positions agree with TRBD2. TRBJ2-5 matches the DNA end more closely, so the J call is doubtful. Germline-derived CDR1 and CDR2 are SGHAT and FQDESV (reference sequence). This CDR3 contains 14 residues.

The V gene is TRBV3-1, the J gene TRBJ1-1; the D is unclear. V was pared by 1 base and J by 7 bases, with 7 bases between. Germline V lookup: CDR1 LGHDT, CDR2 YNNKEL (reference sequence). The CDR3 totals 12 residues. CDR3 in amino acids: CASSQAGSEAFF. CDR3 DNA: TGTGCCAGCAGCCAAGCCGGGAGTGAAGCTTTCTTT.

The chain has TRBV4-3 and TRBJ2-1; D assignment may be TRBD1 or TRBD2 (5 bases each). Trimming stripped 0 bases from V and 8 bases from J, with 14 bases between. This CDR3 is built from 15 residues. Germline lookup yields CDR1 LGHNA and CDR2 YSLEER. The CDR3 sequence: CASSQEGESGDEQFF. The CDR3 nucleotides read TGCGCCAGCAGCCAAGAGGGGGAGTCCGGGGATGAGCAGTTCTTC.

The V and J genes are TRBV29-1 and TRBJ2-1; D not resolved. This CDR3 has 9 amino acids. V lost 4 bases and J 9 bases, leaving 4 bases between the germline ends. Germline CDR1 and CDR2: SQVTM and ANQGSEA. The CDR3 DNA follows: TGCAGCGTTGGCGGTGAGCAGTTCTTC. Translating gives CSVGGEQFF.

The CDR3 coding sequence is TGCAGTGCTAGACAGGGGGGTATGAACACTGAAGCTTTCTTT. The encoded protein is CSARQGGMNTEAFF. The chain employs TRBV20-1 and TRBJ1-1, with 7 nucleotides matching TRBD1. The junction had 3 bases not matched to a gene; V was cut back by 2 bases and J by 0 bases. Germline values: CDR1 DFQATT, CDR2 SNEGSKA (reference sequence). This CDR3 region has 14 residues.